The rows below give T cell receptor beta chains drawn from one sample of a study of blood T cell repertoires in COVID-19. Generated by immunoSEQ multiplex PCR, the TCRdb table keeps only in-frame clones and is missing some. The sample contains about 440,000 clones, 70% to 90% of which appear only once. The source material was PBMCs or T cells enriched from blood (not recorded which). The receptors come from a woman younger than 35 with acute COVID-19. Each CDR3 is given with its conserved first and last residue. A D gene is named only where the DNA matches it firmly. Expanded clones get a size class; other rows say once, few or many, or leave the size out.

length,size,V,J,D,CDR3,DNA
14,NA,TRBV9,TRBJ1-2,NA,CASSVGGGTEGYTF,TGTGCCAGCAGCGTAGGGGGCGGAACCGAAGGCTACACCTTC
14,NA,TRBV29-1,TRBJ2-7,NA,CSVTGGSLSYEQYF,TGCAGCGTTACGGGTGGGTCGCTCTCCTACGAGCAGTACTTC
13,NA,TRBV2,TRBJ1-4,NA,CASTSARGEKLFF,TGTGCCAGCACCTCCGCTCGGGGTGAAAAACTGTTTTTT
16,NA,TRBV7-3,TRBJ1-3,NA,CASSLDIDRFGNTIYF,TGTGCCAGCAGTTTAGATATCGATAGATTCGGAAACACCATATATTTT
15,NA,TRBV5-4,TRBJ1-3,NA,CASSTDMASGNTIYF,TGTGCCAGCAGCACGGACATGGCCTCTGGAAACACCATATATTTT
11,NA,TRBV29-1,TRBJ1-2,TRBD1,CSVATGNGYTF,TGCAGCGTCGCGACAGGGAATGGCTACACCTTC
14,once,TRBV27,TRBJ2-3,TRBD1,CASMGQMNTDTQYF,TGTGCCAGTATGGGACAGATGAACACAGATACGCAGTATTTT
16,NA,TRBV9,TRBJ2-2,NA,CASSPTDPSNTGELFF,TGTGCCAGCAGCCCGACAGACCCCTCGAACACCGGGGAGCTGTTTTTT
13,NA,TRBV6-1,TRBJ2-3,NA,CASRRDSGDTQYF,TGTGCCAGCAGGCGGGACTCAGGAGATACGCAGTATTTT
16,NA,TRBV27,TRBJ2-2,TRBD2,CASSLSGRGSPGELFF,TGTGCCAGCAGTTTATCAGGCCGCGGGAGTCCCGGGGAGCTGTTTTTT
15,few,TRBV5-4,TRBJ1-3,NA,CASSRLRDAGNTIYF,TGTGCCAGCAGCAGGCTTCGGGATGCTGGAAACACCATATATTTT
16,NA,TRBV7-2,TRBJ1-5,NA,CASSPRRGGSNQPQHF,TGTGCCAGCAGCCCGAGAAGAGGGGGAAGCAATCAGCCCCAGCATTTT
14,NA,TRBV10-3,TRBJ2-7,NA,CAIRSSESSYEQYF,TGTGCCATCAGGAGTAGCGAAAGCTCCTACGAGCAGTACTTC
15,NA,TRBV27,TRBJ1-4,TRBD1,CASSGNRGVGEKLFF,TGTGCCAGCAGTGGAAACAGGGGAGTAGGTGAAAAACTGTTTTTT
15,NA,TRBV7-2,TRBJ2-3,NA,CASSLRNIRTDTQYF,TGTGCCAGCAGCTTAAGAAACATTCGCACAGATACGCAGTATTTT
16,NA,TRBV7-9,TRBJ1-1,NA,CASSLREGGRNTEAFF,TGTGCCAGCAGCTTAAGGGAGGGTGGAAGGAACACTGAAGCTTTCTTT
16,NA,TRBV5-5,TRBJ1-1,NA,CASSSSGHFMNTEAFF,TGTGCCAGCAGCTCCTCGGGACACTTCATGAACACTGAAGCTTTCTTT
15,NA,TRBV9,TRBJ1-6,TRBD1,CASRGQGKINSPLHF,TGTGCCAGCAGAGGACAGGGGAAGATTAATTCACCCCTCCACTTT
17,once,TRBV19,TRBJ2-5,NA,CASSGRAEDPAGETQYF,TGTGCCAGTAGTGGCAGGGCAGAGGACCCGGCAGGAGAGACCCAGTACTTC
12,NA,TRBV6-6,TRBJ1-3,NA,CASSSTENTIYF,TGTGCCAGCAGTTCGACAGAAAACACCATATATTTT
15,NA,TRBV24-1,TRBJ2-1,TRBD1,CATSALVTGGYEQFF,TGTGCCACCAGTGCCCTAGTGACAGGGGGTTATGAGCAGTTCTTC
16,NA,TRBV24-1,TRBJ2-3,NA,CATSERTGGLTDTQYF,TGTGCCACCAGTGAACGCACAGGCGGCCTTACAGATACGCAGTATTTT
14,NA,TRBV5-5,TRBJ1-6,NA,CASRFRQTNSPLHF,TGTGCCAGCAGGTTTCGACAGACTAATTCACCCCTCCACTTT
16,NA,TRBV9,TRBJ2-5,TRBD2,CASSVARDYPGETQYF,TGTGCCAGCAGCGTAGCCCGGGACTACCCTGGAGAGACCCAGTACTTC
15,once,TRBV9,TRBJ2-5,TRBD2,CASSPGTSGRGTQYF,TGTGCCAGCAGCCCGGGGACTAGCGGGAGGGGGACCCAGTACTTC
17,many,TRBV2,TRBJ2-3,NA,CASSDPGRASLGDTQYF,TGTGCCAGCAGTGACCCGGGCAGGGCATCCTTAGGAGATACGCAGTATTTT
15,once,TRBV7-2,TRBJ1-3,NA,CASSFRSAEGNTIYF,TGTGCCAGCAGCTTCCGTAGTGCCGAAGGAAACACCATATATTTT
15,NA,TRBV4-3,TRBJ2-2,NA,CASSLHRALTGELFF,TGCGCCAGCAGCCTCCACAGGGCGCTCACCGGGGAGCTGTTTTTT
13,few,TRBV10-2,TRBJ1-2,NA,CASSEKTAYGYTF,TGCGCCAGCAGTGAGAAAACAGCCTATGGCTACACCTTC
13,NA,TRBV15,TRBJ1-5,NA,CATSRERGQPQHF,TGTGCCACCAGCAGAGAGCGGGGTCAGCCCCAGCATTTT
12,few,TRBV3-1/TRBV3-2,TRBJ1-2,NA,CASSVQQGRYTF,TGTGCCAGCAGCGTACAACAGGGCCGCTACACCTTC
13,NA,TRBV6-4,TRBJ1-2,NA,CASSVAGGSGYTF,TGTGCCAGCAGTGTCGCGGGGGGCAGTGGCTACACCTTC
12,NA,TRBV12-3/TRBV12-4,TRBJ2-7,NA,CASSRDFYEQYF,TGTGCCAGCAGTCGGGACTTCTACGAGCAGTACTTC
16,once,TRBV7-8,TRBJ2-5,NA,CASSLEGRTYFETQYF,TGTGCCAGCAGCTTAGAGGGGCGGACCTATTTTGAGACCCAGTACTTC
20,NA,TRBV11-3,TRBJ2-1,TRBD1,CASSPSGQGKSREIVNEQFF,TGTGCCAGCAGCCCTAGCGGACAGGGGAAGAGCAGGGAGATAGTCAATGAGCAGTTCTTC
17,NA,TRBV9,TRBJ1-4,NA,CASSVDSNGGTNEKLFF,TGTGCCAGCAGCGTCGACTCTAACGGGGGAACTAATGAAAAACTGTTTTTT
14,NA,TRBV29-1,TRBJ2-7,TRBD1,CSANSGTGVYEQYF,TGCAGCGCTAACAGCGGGACAGGGGTCTACGAGCAGTACTTC
20,NA,TRBV3-1/TRBV3-2,TRBJ2-2,TRBD2,CASSQDGYWRGATNTGELFF,TGTGCCAGCAGCCAAGATGGGTATTGGCGGGGGGCCACGAACACCGGGGAGCTGTTTTTT
16,NA,TRBV27,TRBJ1-5,NA,CASSPWAGNSNQPQHF,TGTGCCAGCAGCCCCTGGGCAGGGAATAGCAATCAGCCCCAGCATTTT
13,once,TRBV7-7,TRBJ1-5,NA,CASSLDRNQPQHF,TGTGCTAGCAGCTTAGACAGGAATCAGCCCCAGCATTTT
11,NA,TRBV12-3/TRBV12-4,TRBJ1-2,NA,CASGSGGGYTF,TGTGCCAGCGGCAGTGGTGGTGGCTACACCTTC
16,NA,TRBV7-9,TRBJ2-7,TRBD1,CASSPRTGWIEDEQYF,TGTGCCAGCAGCCCCCGGACAGGGTGGATTGAAGACGAGCAGTACTTC
17,NA,TRBV5-6,TRBJ1-1,TRBD1,CASSLRNTGARNTEAFF,TGTGCCAGCAGCTTGAGGAATACAGGGGCAAGGAACACTGAAGCTTTCTTT
16,NA,TRBV28,TRBJ1-2,NA,CASSLGDTPANYGYTF,TGTGCCAGCAGTTTAGGGGACACCCCAGCTAACTATGGCTACACCTTC
16,NA,TRBV4-1,TRBJ1-5,TRBD1,CASSHAPMTGVQPQHF,TGCGCCAGCAGCCACGCTCCCATGACAGGGGTTCAGCCCCAGCATTTT
12,once,TRBV13,TRBJ1-6,NA,CASSARQEPLHF,TGTGCCAGCAGCGCCCGACAAGAACCCCTCCACTTT
13,NA,TRBV7-6,TRBJ2-5,NA,CASSSGGAETQYF,TGTGCCAGCAGCTCGGGGGGCGCGGAGACCCAGTACTTC
14,NA,TRBV19,TRBJ1-5,NA,CASSLQRYYQPQHF,TGTGCCAGTAGTCTGCAGCGTTATTATCAGCCCCAGCATTTT
14,once,TRBV30,TRBJ1-6,NA,CAWSTQANNSPLHF,TGTGCCTGGAGTACTCAGGCAAATAATTCACCCCTCCACTTT
14,NA,TRBV10-3,TRBJ1-2,NA,CAIRKTELIYGYTF,TGTGCCATCAGGAAGACAGAACTAATCTATGGCTACACCTTC
15,NA,TRBV9,TRBJ1-1,TRBD1,CASSAGPGQGFEAFF,TGTGCCAGCAGCGCGGGACCGGGACAGGGGTTTGAAGCTTTCTTT